This entry lists 10 T cell receptor beta chains sequenced from one sample in a study of cytomegalovirus exposure and HLA in healthy donors (dated by TCRdb to between 2016 and 2019). The library was obtained by the immunoSEQ multiplex PCR assay. TCRdb stores this immuneACCESS table with in-frame sequences only. Part of the clones is absent; in the studies checked, under half of the shortfall reflects unresolved V genes, and no reason is known for the rest. This sample holds roughly 190,000 clones; 86% were observed only once. Around 1.6% of the sample belongs to the ten largest clones. Sequencing was performed on PBMCs. Receptor source: a woman between 18 and 30 years old in good health and CMV-seronegative.

The chain joins TRBV4-2 to TRBJ2-7, with D hard to call. The CDR3 runs to 15 residues. Germline loops: CDR1 LGHNA, CDR2 YNFKEQ. The germline V and J ends were trimmed by 0 bases and 0 bases, with 9 bases remaining between them. DNA of the CDR3: TGTGCCAGCAGCCAAGATCTCTCCGGCTCCTACGAGCAGTACTTC. Its translation: CASSQDLSGSYEQYF.

The chain combines TRBV25-1 with TRBJ2-1; a possible D gene is TRBD1 (6 bases). The CDR3 has 16 residues. Trimming left V 3 bases short and J 7 bases short, with 19 bases between. The germline CDR1 and CDR2 sequences are MGHDK and SYGVNS. Here the CDR3 DNA reads TGTGCCAGCAGTGAGGGACCGATGACAGGCTCTAATGAGCAGTTCTTC. Translated: CASSEGPMTGSNEQFF.

The chain carries TRBV25-1 and TRBJ2-5; 11 bases agree with TRBD2. The CDR3 extends over 18 amino acids. From germline, CDR1 is MGHDK and CDR2 SYGVNS. J gave up 1 base and V 1 base, and 8 bases lay outside the gene matches. The CDR3 spells CASSELRGLAGFQETQYF. As DNA, the CDR3 is TGTGCCAGCAGTGAATTGCGCGGACTAGCGGGTTTCCAAGAGACCCAGTACTTC. Filled out from reference TRBV25-1 and TRBJ2-5, the complete variable domain reads EADIYQTPRYLVIGTGKKITLECSQTMGHDKMYWYQQDPGMELHLIHYSYGVNSTEKGDLSSESTVSRIRTEHFPLTLESARPSHTSQYLCASSELRGLAGFQETQYFGPGTRLLVL.

The chain uses TRBV27 and TRBJ2-4; 10 nucleotides line up with TRBD1. Germline CDR1 is MNHEY and CDR2 is SMNVEV (reference sequence). CDR3 size: 16 residues. Trimming removed 3 bases from V and 4 bases from J; junction bases left unmatched: 6. The CDR3 sequence is CASSFRGQGGKNIQYF. CDR3 sequence (DNA): TGTGCCAGCAGTTTCCGCGGACAGGGGGGGAAAAACATTCAGTACTTC.

V is TRBV5-4 and J is TRBJ1-5; tentative D call: TRBD1 (6 bases). The CDR3 has 16 amino acids. Germline CDR1 is SGHNT and CDR2 is YYREEE (reference sequence). Trimming took off 4 bases at V and 4 bases at J, with 18 bases between the two ends. The CDR3 DNA follows: TGTGCCAGCAGCCGAATGGAACAGGGTTCGAATCAGCCCCAGCATTTT. Protein sequence: CASSRMEQGSNQPQHF.

This chain uses TRBV7-3 with TRBJ2-2, with D tentatively TRBD2 (5 bases). Trimming took off 1 base at V and 3 bases at J, with 6 bases between the two ends. Germline-derived CDR1 and CDR2 are SGHTA and FQGTGA. The CDR3 consists of 14 residues. This chain's CDR3 is CASSLIGDTGELFF. The CDR3 bases are TGTGCCAGCAGCTTAATCGGGGACACCGGGGAGCTGTTTTTT.

The chain combines TRBV7-9 with TRBJ1-1; TRBD1 agrees at 7 bases. Germline V gives CDR1 SEHNR, CDR2 FQNEAQ (reference sequence). The CDR3 covers 14 residues. V was clipped by 7 bases and J by 3 bases; unmatched bases: 8. In DNA form, the CDR3 reads TGTGCCAGCACCCGCCGACAGGGAGACACTGAAGCTTTCTTT. It is translated as CASTRRQGDTEAFF.

This rearrangement joins TRBV19 to TRBJ2-7; 7 positions match TRBD2. The length of the CDR3 is 14 residues. From germline, CDR1 is LNHDA and CDR2 SQIVND (reference sequence). After removal of 0 bases from V and 2 bases from J, the junction contained 1 base not matched to a gene. The CDR3 coding sequence is TGTGCCAGTAGTATAGATCGGGGGGCCTACGAGCAGTACTTC. Its protein product is CASSIDRGAYEQYF.

About this clone itself: Other DNA sequences of this sample code for an identical CDR3. The chain is built from TRBV5-1 and TRBJ1-5, with D perhaps TRBD1 (5 bases). V lost 2 bases and J lost 2, with 11 bases in between. The CDR3 is 15 residues long. Per germline, CDR1 SGHRS and CDR2 YFSETQ. CDR3: CASSLSGMGNQPQHF. CDR3 nucleotides: TGCGCCAGCAGCTTATCAGGGATGGGCAATCAGCCCCAGCATTTT. Filled out from reference TRBV5-1 and TRBJ1-5, the complete variable domain reads KAGVTQTPRYLIKTRGQQVTLSCSPISGHRSVSWYQQTPGQGLQFLFEYFSETQRNKGNFPGRFSGRQFSNSRSEMNVSTLELGDSALYLCASSLSGMGNQPQHFGDGTRLSIL.

V gene TRBV9 combines with J gene TRBJ2-7; weak D call: TRBD2 (6 bases). Germline V gene data show CDR1 as SGDLS and CDR2 as YYNGEE. The CDR3 runs to 14 residues. V was trimmed by 3 bases and J by 5 bases, leaving 15 bases between them. Here the CDR3 DNA reads TGTGCCAGCAGCGCCCTACCCGGGGGTCACGAGCAGTACTTC. Its translation is CASSALPGGHEQYF.